This T cell receptor beta chain stems from a study of human T cells and chemical hapten exposure. The germline gives CDR1 DFQATT, CDR2 SNEGSKA (reference sequence). CDR3 length equals 16 residues. The V segment lost 3 bases and the J segment 0 bases; nucleotides outside the gene matches: 10. A single record per CDR3 protein comes from TCRdb applying MiXCR to the RACE reads. The data show 85,000 to 100,000 distinct CDR3 sequences, with roughly 10% seen just once and 2.5% to 4% held by the top ten. The time point is: pre-sensitization, week 0. Treatment here: therapeutic diphenylcyclopropenone sensitization with weekly scalp DPC. This clonotype was found a few times.

The rearrangement joins TRBV20-1 to TRBJ1-2; 7 bases fit TRBD1. The sequence was collected from a woman in her sixties or seventies with alopecia areata. Some clones in this sample may be carry-over from other donors' samples. This specimen consisted of whole blood, obtained in connection with sensitization to the hapten diphenylcyclopropenone (DPC). CDR3 DNA sequence: TGCAGTGCTAGCCCGGTGACAGGGCATGCTAACTATGGCTACACCTTC. Translation: CSASPVTGHANYGYTF.